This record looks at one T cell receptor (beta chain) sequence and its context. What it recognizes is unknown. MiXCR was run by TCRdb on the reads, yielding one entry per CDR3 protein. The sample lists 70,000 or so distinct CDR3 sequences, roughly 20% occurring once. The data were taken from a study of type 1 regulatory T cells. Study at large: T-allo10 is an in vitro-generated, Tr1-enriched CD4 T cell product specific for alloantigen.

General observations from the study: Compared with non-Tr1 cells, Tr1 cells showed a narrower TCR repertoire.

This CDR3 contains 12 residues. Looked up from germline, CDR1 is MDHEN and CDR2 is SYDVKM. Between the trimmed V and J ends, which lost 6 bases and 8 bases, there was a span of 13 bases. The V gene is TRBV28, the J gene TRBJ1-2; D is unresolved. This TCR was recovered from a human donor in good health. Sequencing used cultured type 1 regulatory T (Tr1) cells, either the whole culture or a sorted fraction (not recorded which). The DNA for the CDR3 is TGTGCCAGCAGCGAGGGCCCTTTGGGCTACACCTTC. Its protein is CASSEGPLGYTF.